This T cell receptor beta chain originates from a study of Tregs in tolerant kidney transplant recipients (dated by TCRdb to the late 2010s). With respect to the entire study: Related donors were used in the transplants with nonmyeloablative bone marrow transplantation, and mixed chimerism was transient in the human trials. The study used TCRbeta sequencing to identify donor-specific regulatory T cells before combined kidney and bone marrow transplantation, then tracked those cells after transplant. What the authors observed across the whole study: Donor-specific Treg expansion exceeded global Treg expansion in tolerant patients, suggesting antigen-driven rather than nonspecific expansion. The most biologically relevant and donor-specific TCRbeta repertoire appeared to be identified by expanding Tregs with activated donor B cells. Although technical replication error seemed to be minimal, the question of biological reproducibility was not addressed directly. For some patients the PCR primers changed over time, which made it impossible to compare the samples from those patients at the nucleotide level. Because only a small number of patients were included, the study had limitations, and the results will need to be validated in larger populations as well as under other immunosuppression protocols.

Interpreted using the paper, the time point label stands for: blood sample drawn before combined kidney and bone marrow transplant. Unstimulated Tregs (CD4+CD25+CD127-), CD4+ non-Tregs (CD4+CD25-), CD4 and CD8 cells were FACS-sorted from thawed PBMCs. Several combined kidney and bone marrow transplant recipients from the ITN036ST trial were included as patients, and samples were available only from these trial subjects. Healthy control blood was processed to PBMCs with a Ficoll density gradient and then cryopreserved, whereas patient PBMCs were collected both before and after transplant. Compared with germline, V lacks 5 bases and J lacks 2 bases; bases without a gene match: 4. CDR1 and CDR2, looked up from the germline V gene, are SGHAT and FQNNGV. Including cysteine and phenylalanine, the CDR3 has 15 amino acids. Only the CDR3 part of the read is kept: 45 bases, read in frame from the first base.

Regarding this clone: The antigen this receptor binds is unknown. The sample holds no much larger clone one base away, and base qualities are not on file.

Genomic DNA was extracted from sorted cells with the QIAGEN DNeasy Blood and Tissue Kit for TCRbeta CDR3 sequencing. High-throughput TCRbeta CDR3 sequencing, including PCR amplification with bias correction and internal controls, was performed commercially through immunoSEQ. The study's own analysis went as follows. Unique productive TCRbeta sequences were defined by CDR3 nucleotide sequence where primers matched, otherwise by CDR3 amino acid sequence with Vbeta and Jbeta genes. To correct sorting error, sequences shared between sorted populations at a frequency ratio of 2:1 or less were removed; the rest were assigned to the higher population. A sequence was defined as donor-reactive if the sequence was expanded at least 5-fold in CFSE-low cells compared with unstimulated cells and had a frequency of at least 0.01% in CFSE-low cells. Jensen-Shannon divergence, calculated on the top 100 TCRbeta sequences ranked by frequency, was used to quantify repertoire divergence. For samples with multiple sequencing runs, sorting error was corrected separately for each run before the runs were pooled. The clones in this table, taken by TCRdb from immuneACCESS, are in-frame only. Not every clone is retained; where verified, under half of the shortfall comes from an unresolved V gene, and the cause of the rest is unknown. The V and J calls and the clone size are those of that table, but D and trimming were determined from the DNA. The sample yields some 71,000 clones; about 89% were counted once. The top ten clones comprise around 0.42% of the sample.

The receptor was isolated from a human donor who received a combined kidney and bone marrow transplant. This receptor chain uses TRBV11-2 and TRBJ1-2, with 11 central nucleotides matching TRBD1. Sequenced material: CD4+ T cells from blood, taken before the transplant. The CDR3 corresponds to CASSPGQGANYGYTF. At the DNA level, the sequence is TGTGCCAGCAGCCCAGGACAGGGGGCGAACTATGGCTACACCTTC.